The 32 T cell receptor beta chains below were found in one sample sequenced in a study of metastatic and nonmetastatic thyroid tumors. Every patient was untreated before thyroid surgery. TCRdb ran MiXCR on the PCR reads. The sample records approximately 38,000 clones, about 15% being singletons. Material for sequencing was tumor tissue. The receptor set was obtained from a female donor with papillary thyroid cancer or a benign thyroid nodule (not recorded which). Some clones in this sample may be carry-over from other donors' samples.

J is TRBJ2-7 and V is TRBV28, with D possibly being TRBD2 (6 bases). This CDR3 comprises 15 residues. Germline V gives CDR1 MDHEN, CDR2 SYDVKM. The ends were cut back, 6 bases at V and 2 bases at J, with 17 bases in the middle. The CDR3 is CASSREGDFPYEQYF. The CDR3 DNA follows: TGTGCCAGCAGCAGGGAAGGGGACTTTCCCTACGAGCAGTACTTC.

This clone was counted ten times or more. The chain uses TRBV3-1 and TRBJ2-1; 10 nucleotides align to TRBD1. CDR3 size: 15 residues. V lost 4 bases and J lost 3; bases outside the gene matches: 3. Germline-derived CDR1 and CDR2 are LGHDT and YNNKEL (reference sequence). The CDR3 loop reads CASSLGTGVYNEQFF. CDR3 coding DNA: TGTGCCAGCAGCCTCGGGACAGGGGTCTACAATGAGCAGTTCTTC.

The chain has TRBV4-1 and TRBJ2-7; 9 nucleotides match TRBD2. The germline CDR1 and CDR2 sequences are MGHRA and YSYEKL. This CDR3 is built from 14 residues. V shed 1 base and J 5 bases; nucleotides not matched to a gene: 3. The CDR3 DNA reads as TGCGCCAGCAGCCAAGTTAGCGGGAGTCACGAGCAGTACTTC. This sequence encodes CASSQVSGSHEQYF.

The CDR3 loop reads CASSYSAGGARWEAFF. The CDR3 DNA reads TGTGCCAGCAGTTACTCGGCAGGGGGCGCAAGGTGGGAAGCTTTCTTT. The chain carries TRBV6-2 or TRBV6-3 and TRBJ1-1; 8 bases are shared with TRBD1. Looked up from germline, CDR1 is MNHEY and CDR2 is SVGEGT. This CDR3 has 16 amino acids. V shed 0 bases, J shed 8 bases, and the junction held 11 bases outside the gene matches.

This clone was detected many times. The chain is built from TRBV7-8 and TRBJ2-3; TRBD1 aligns across 9 bases. The CDR3 consists of 15 residues. V lost 4 bases to trimming and J lost 5 bases; unmatched junction nucleotides: 7. From germline, CDR1 is SGHVS and CDR2 FQNEAQ. The CDR3 region has the DNA TGTGCCAGCAGCTCACCCGACAGGGGGGGAGATACGCAGTATTTT. Translation: CASSSPDRGGDTQYF.

This clone came up many times. The rearrangement links TRBV7-9 to TRBJ1-5, with a tentative D call TRBD1 (6 bases). The CDR3 loop spans 13 amino acids. Germline V CDR1 and CDR2: SEHNR, FQNEAQ (reference sequence). V was pared by 3 bases and J by 4 bases, with 7 bases between. CDR3 sequence reads: CASSLGANQPQHF. In DNA form, the CDR3 reads TGTGCCAGCAGCTTGGGGGCAAATCAGCCCCAGCATTTT.

This clone has ten or more counts. The rearrangement links TRBV5-1 to TRBJ2-7; D remains unclear. Germline V lookup: CDR1 SGHRS, CDR2 YFSETQ. The length of the CDR3 is 13 residues. Trimming removed 0 bases from V and 3 bases from J, with 7 bases in between. The CDR3 DNA reads TGCGCCAGCAGCTTGGACGGATTCTACGAGCAGTACTTC. Residues: CASSLDGFYEQYF.

A word on this clone: One junction end disagrees with the germline gene, perhaps due to a read error. The V and J genes are TRBV5-1 and TRBJ1-1; no firm D call. The CDR3 is 17 residues long. CDR1 is SGHRS and CDR2 is YFSETQ in the germline V gene. The CDR3 DNA reads as TGCGCCAGCAGCTTGGCCCCCTCCGGGCAGCCGAACACTGAATCTTTCTTT. Protein: CASSLAPSGQPNTESFF. The full variable domain, rest sourced from reference TRBV5-1 and TRBJ1-1, is KAGVTQTPRYLIKTRGQQVTLSCSPISGHRSVSWYQQTPGQGLQFLFEYFSETQRNKGNFPGRFSGRQFSNSRSEMNVSTLELGDSALYLCASSLAPSGQPNTESFFGQGTRLTVV.

The sample holds many counts of this clone. A much larger clone differs from this one at a single base, so this may be a read error. The sample holds other DNA sequences that translate to the same CDR3. This chain connects TRBV13 to TRBJ2-2; D unclear. The CDR3 covers 15 residues. Looked up from germline, CDR1 is PRHDT and CDR2 is FYEKMQ (reference sequence). CDR3 bases: TGTGCCAGCAGCTTAGTAGAGGAGAACACAGGGGAGCTGTTTTTT. It is translated as CASSLVEENTGELFF.

This clone was observed many times. The genes are TRBV11-2 and TRBJ2-5; D may be TRBD1 or TRBD2 (5 bases each). This CDR3 contains 15 residues. Germline V gene lookup returns CDR1 SGHAT and CDR2 FQNNGV. V lost 7 bases to trimming and J lost 5 bases, with 20 bases between them. CDR3 protein: CASTTGPGRQETQYF. In DNA form, the CDR3 reads TGTGCCAGCACCACGGGTCCGGGACGCCAGGAGACCCAGTACTTC.

This clone was recorded many times. This chain connects TRBV2 to TRBJ1-2; the D gene is possibly TRBD1 (6 bases). Trimming removed 11 bases from V and 4 bases from J, with 14 bases in between. Looked up from germline, CDR1 is SNHLY and CDR2 is FYNNEI. The CDR3 consists of 12 residues. CDR3: CASRGFTYGYTF. CDR3 nucleotide sequence: TGTGCCTCGAGGGGGTTTACCTATGGCTACACCTTC.

This clone was seen ten or more times. The chain carries TRBV12-3 or TRBV12-4 and TRBJ2-2; 10 nucleotides line up with TRBD2. Trimming at V came to 6 bases and at J to 5 bases, leaving 3 bases not matched to a gene. The CDR3 loop spans 14 amino acids. The CDR3 sequence: CASSRTSGTGELFF. The CDR3 DNA reads as TGTGCCAGCAGCCGGACTAGCGGTACCGGGGAGCTGTTTTTT.

This clone has ten or more counts. The genes are TRBV20-1 and TRBJ2-3; 7 nucleotides agree with TRBD2. Germline trimming cut 6 bases from V and 3 bases from J; bases unmatched to any gene: 3. This CDR3 has 12 residues. The germline gives CDR1 DFQATT, CDR2 SNEGSKA (reference sequence). CDR3 in amino acids: CSAPAGTDTQYF. The CDR3 DNA is TGCAGTGCCCCAGCGGGAACAGATACGCAGTATTTT.

Concerning this clone: A clone one base away is much larger, so this may be a read error. This chain connects TRBV27 to TRBJ1-1, with 9 bases matching TRBD1. Looked up from germline, CDR1 is MNHEY and CDR2 is SMNVEV (reference sequence). The ends lost 8 bases at V and 6 bases at J; junction bases unmatched: 16. The CDR3 runs 16 residues. The CDR3 coding sequence is TGTGCCAGCGGTCCCTCATCACAGGGGGCAGGGGCTGAAGCTTTCTTT. Amino acid sequence: CASGPSSQGAGAEAFF.

This clone appeared many times. The rearrangement joins TRBV20-1 to TRBJ1-2, with 11 bases lining up with TRBD1. Trimming at V came to 4 bases and at J to 9 bases, leaving 10 bases not matched to a gene. The V gene's germline CDR1 is DFQATT and CDR2 SNEGSKA (reference sequence). This CDR3 comprises 14 residues. CDR3 residues: CSATPGQGGSSYTF. Here the CDR3 DNA reads TGCAGTGCTACCCCGGGACAGGGGGGAAGTAGCTACACCTTC.

This clone has at least ten counts. The genes are TRBV4-2 and TRBJ2-3; 11 bases match TRBD2. The CDR3 covers 16 residues. The germline gives CDR1 LGHNA, CDR2 YNFKEQ. V lost 1 base, J lost 5 bases, and 5 bases stayed unmatched. Here the CDR3 DNA reads TGTGCCAGCAGCCAAGGTGATCTAGCGGGGGGAGATACGCAGTATTTT. Residues: CASSQGDLAGGDTQYF.

A few counts support this clone. J is TRBJ2-3 and V is TRBV6-1, with D unclear. CDR3 length: 16 amino acids. Germline lookup yields CDR1 MNHNS and CDR2 SASEGT. Trimming removed 2 bases from V and 6 bases from J, with 18 bases in between. CDR3 coding DNA: TGTGCCAGCAGTGAATGTGGGGTTGGCCCCTGTGATACGCAGTATTTT. Residues: CASSECGVGPCDTQYF.

V is TRBV28 and J is TRBJ1-5; D not certain. Per germline, CDR1 MDHEN and CDR2 SYDVKM. CDR3 length equals 13 residues. Trimming shortened V by 6 bases and J by 4 bases, and 10 bases separated the two germline ends. CDR3 bases: TGTGCCAGCAGGCCCGGTGGAAATCAGCCCCAGCATTTT. Protein sequence: CASRPGGNQPQHF.

This clone was detected many times. The V call is TRBV7-8, the J call TRBJ1-1, with D maybe TRBD1 (6 bases). Trimming took 0 bases from V and 1 from J, leaving 18 bases between them. CDR3 size: 18 residues. Germline V CDR1 and CDR2: SGHVS, FQNEAQ. The DNA for the CDR3 is TGTGCCAGCAGCTTAGCGGCCCAGGGGTCGGAGTCGAACACTGAAGCTTTCTTT. Protein sequence: CASSLAAQGSESNTEAFF.

This clone was observed at least ten times. Relative to the germline gene, one junction end is altered; a read error may explain this. V and J are TRBV20-1 and TRBJ2-1; D gene uncertain. Per germline, CDR1 DFQATT and CDR2 SNEGSKA (reference sequence). The CDR3 consists of 14 residues. The CDR3 DNA reads TGCAGTGCTAGAGATCCGAACTCCTTCAATGAGCAGTTCTTC. Translated, it gives CSARDPNSFNEQFF.

This clone appeared many times. The chain employs TRBV27 and TRBJ2-3, with D hard to call. Germline V CDR1 and CDR2: MNHEY, SMNVEV (reference sequence). This CDR3 region has 13 residues. V was pared by 3 bases and J by 6 bases, with 10 bases between. The CDR3 loop is CASSLVAWDTQYF. As DNA, the CDR3 is TGTGCCAGCAGTTTGGTCGCGTGGGATACGCAGTATTTT.

This clone was seen ten or more times. The chain recombines TRBV2 with TRBJ2-5; weak D call: TRBD2 (6 bases). The germline V gene has CDR1 SNHLY and CDR2 FYNNEI. This CDR3 contains 12 residues. V lost 7 bases to trimming and J lost 5 bases, with 11 bases between them. The CDR3 DNA reads as TGTGCCAGCAATCTAGCGTCTGAGACCCAGTACTTC. Translated, it gives CASNLASETQYF.

As to this clone: The junction shows a germline mismatch at one end, possibly a read error. The chain couples TRBV7-2 to TRBJ1-1; TRBD1 matches 8 bases. This CDR3 has 14 amino acids. Per the germline V gene, CDR1 is SGHTA and CDR2 is FQGNSA. Written as DNA, the CDR3 is TGTGTCAGCAGCCGCTGTGACAGGGGCACTGAAGCTTTCTTT. It specifies CVSSRCDRGTEAFF.

Relative to its sample, this clone is medium-sized. The chain links TRBV6-1 to TRBJ1-2, with 12 positions matching TRBD1. With 5 bases clipped from V and 7 bases from J, the junction kept 8 bases outside the gene matches. The germline CDR1 and CDR2 sequences are MNHNS and SASEGT. CDR3 size: 15 residues. CDR3 coding DNA: TGTGCCAGCAGTTCCGGGACAGGGGGCGCGGGTGGCTACACCTTC. This translates into CASSSGTGGAGGYTF.

This clone came up many times. V gene TRBV20-1 combines with J gene TRBJ2-7; 10 bases match TRBD2. Germline lookup yields CDR1 DFQATT and CDR2 SNEGSKA (reference sequence). The CDR3 runs to 13 residues. V trimming: 3 bases; J trimming: 3 bases; junction bases outside the gene matches: 2. For the CDR3, the DNA is TGCAGTGCTAGGTCTAGCGGGAGCTACGAGCAGTACTTC. It is translated as CSARSSGSYEQYF.

Ten or more counts support this clone. The chain's CDR3 is CASRQGGSGETQYF. CDR3 coding DNA: TGTGCCAGCAGACAGGGGGGGAGTGGGGAGACCCAGTACTTC. This chain uses TRBV7-2 with TRBJ2-5; D is perhaps TRBD1 (8 bases). The CDR3 spans 14 residues. Per germline, CDR1 SGHTA and CDR2 FQGNSA. The V gene lost 6 bases and the J gene lost 5 bases, with 16 bases spanning the gap.

About this clone itself: A much bigger clone sits one base away, suggesting this may be a read error. This CDR3 reads CSAGWRERIQYF. DNA of the CDR3: TGCAGTGCGGGATGGCGGGAGCGCATTCAGTACTTC. This chain links TRBV20-1 with TRBJ2-4; 7 bases match TRBD2. The CDR3 covers 12 residues. Germline trimming cut 6 bases from V and 9 bases from J; bases unmatched to any gene: 8. Germline V gives CDR1 DFQATT, CDR2 SNEGSKA (reference sequence).

This clone was seen more than once but under ten times. This chain connects TRBV6-1 to TRBJ1-2; D possibly corresponds to TRBD1 (6 bases). The CDR3 runs to 14 residues. Deletions cut 10 bases from V and 4 bases from J, with 19 bases between. Germline V gene lookup returns CDR1 MNHNS and CDR2 SASEGT. CDR3 in DNA: TGTGCCACCAAAAACAGGGCCCAGAGCTATGGCTACACCTTC. This gives the protein CATKNRAQSYGYTF.

This clone was seen many times. The CDR3, as DNA: TGTGCCACCAGCACCGGGGGAACTACGACAGATACGCAGTATTTT. Translating gives CATSTGGTTTDTQYF. V is TRBV15 and J is TRBJ2-3; weak D call: TRBD2 (6 bases). This CDR3 is 15 amino acids long. V shed 4 bases and J shed 3 bases, with 14 bases lying between them. The germline gives CDR1 LNHNV, CDR2 YYDKDF (reference sequence).

This clone was observed at least ten times. At the DNA level, this CDR3 is encoded by other sequences in the same sample as well. The chain carries TRBV18 and TRBJ1-2; D is unclear. Germline loops: CDR1 KGHSH, CDR2 LQKENI. The germline V and J ends were trimmed by 0 bases and 8 bases, with 13 bases remaining between them. CDR3 length equals 14 residues. Written as DNA, the CDR3 is TGTGCCAGCTCACCACCACAACAGCTCTACGGCTACACCTTC. Translation gives CASSPPQQLYGYTF.

The V call is TRBV7-8, the J call TRBJ1-2; D call uncertain. The CDR3 sequence is 13 residues long. Deletions cut 3 bases from V and 9 bases from J, with 14 bases between. Germline assignment: CDR1 SGHVS and CDR2 FQNEAQ. CDR3: CASSFFPGDCYTF. The CDR3 nucleotides read TGTGCCAGCAGCTTTTTCCCGGGAGACTGCTACACCTTC.

In this sample, this clone turned up many times. The chain joins TRBV5-7 to TRBJ1-3; unclear D gene. TRBV5-7 falls under the ORF class, with uncertain function. The V gene lost 5 bases and the J gene lost 0 bases, with 12 bases spanning the gap. The CDR3 extends over 15 amino acids. CDR3 amino acids: CASSFSVSSGNTIYF. CDR3 in DNA: TGTGCCAGCAGTTTCTCAGTAAGCTCTGGAAACACCATATATTTT.